The rows below give T cell receptor beta chains drawn from one sample of a study of blood T cell repertoires in COVID-19. TCRdb's copy holds only in-frame clones and misses some; the assay was immunoSEQ multiplex PCR. This sample has about 250,000 clones, with about 87% found just once. The specimen was PBMCs or T cells enriched from blood (not recorded which). The origin of the receptors is a woman aged 45-59 years who had recovered from COVID-19. Each CDR3 is given with its conserved first and last residue. The D gene is left open where the match is weak. Clone sizes are given selectively: once, few, many, or a class where the clone is expanded.

d_gene	j_gene	abundance	v_gene	CDR3nt	CDR3aa
TRBD2	TRBJ2-1	NA	TRBV28	TGTGCCAGCGGGGGCCCCCTAGCGGGAGGCAACAATGAGCAGTTCTTC	CASGGPLAGGNNEQFF
NA	TRBJ2-2	few	TRBV27	TGTGCCAGCAGTTTCCAGCCGGGCACCGGGGAGCTGTTTTTT	CASSFQPGTGELFF
TRBD1	TRBJ1-5	once	TRBV27	TGTGCCAGCAGTAGAGAGACAGGGGTAGATCAGCCCCAGCATTTT	CASSRETGVDQPQHF
TRBD2	TRBJ2-2	NA	TRBV6-2/TRBV6-3	TGTGCCAGCAGTTTACACAGGGGACTAGCGGGAGGAACAAACACCGGGGAGCTGTTTTTT	CASSLHRGLAGGTNTGELFF
NA	TRBJ1-2	few	TRBV28	TGTGCCAGCAGTTCGGACAGAAGGTATGGCTACACCTTC	CASSSDRRYGYTF
NA	TRBJ2-3	NA	TRBV27	TGTGCCAGCAGTTTAACGCGGTCCACAGATACGCAGTATTTT	CASSLTRSTDTQYF
NA	TRBJ1-5	NA	TRBV28	TGTGCCAGCAGAAACGCGCAAACCCGCCGGCCCCAGCATTTT	CASRNAQTRRPQHF
TRBD2	TRBJ2-1	NA	TRBV7-8	TGTGCCAGCAGCGTTCTAGCGGGAGGGAGGAATGAGCAGTTCTTC	CASSVLAGGRNEQFF
NA	TRBJ1-2	NA	TRBV4-2	TGTGCCAGCAGCCAAGAGCTACACAGCCAATCCACCGGCTACACCTTC	CASSQELHSQSTGYTF
TRBD2	TRBJ2-7	once	TRBV4-2	TGTGCCAGCAGCCAAGATCTGGCGGGAGTATACGAGCAGTACTTC	CASSQDLAGVYEQYF
NA	TRBJ2-2	NA	TRBV27	TGTGCCAGCAGCATAGACACGAACACCGGGGAGCTGTTTTTT	CASSIDTNTGELFF
TRBD1	TRBJ2-7	NA	TRBV7-9	TGTGCCAGCAGCTTCGGACAGGGGGGCTCGGCCTACGAGCAGTACTTC	CASSFGQGGSAYEQYF
TRBD1	TRBJ1-2	NA	TRBV28	TGTGCCAGCAGTTCACAGGGGGCTAAGTATGGCTACACCTTC	CASSSQGAKYGYTF
NA	TRBJ2-1	NA	TRBV7-9	TGTGCCAGCAGCTTACGCGGTGGGGGCAACGATGAGCAGTTCTTC	CASSLRGGGNDEQFF
NA	TRBJ2-4	once	TRBV7-8	TGTGCCAGCAGCTTAGTCCAGGTTCGATTAGCCAAAAACATTCAGTACTTC	CASSLVQVRLAKNIQYF
TRBD1	TRBJ1-1	NA	TRBV28	TGTGCCAGCAGTGGCACCGGGACAGCCTCCACTGAAGCTTTCTTT	CASSGTGTASTEAFF
NA	TRBJ2-7	NA	TRBV6-1	TGTGCCAGCAGTGAGAGATTGGGACTCGAGCAGTACTTC	CASSERLGLEQYF
TRBD1	TRBJ2-7	NA	TRBV30	TGTGCCTGGAGTGTCTTACGACAGGGATCCGAGCAGTACTTC	CAWSVLRQGSEQYF
TRBD1	TRBJ1-5	NA	TRBV6-1	TGTGCCAGCAGTGAGAGGACAGGGAATCAGCCCCAGCATTTT	CASSERTGNQPQHF
TRBD2	TRBJ2-7	NA	TRBV10-3	TGTGCCATCAGTGAGTCAAAAGGGACTAGCGGGAGTGACGAGCAGTACTTC	CAISESKGTSGSDEQYF
NA	TRBJ2-3	few	TRBV4-3	TGCGCCAGCAGCCCCCAGGTCCCCCCAAACGGCCACCCTAGCACAGATACGCAGTATTTT	CASSPQVPPNGHPSTDTQYF
TRBD1	TRBJ1-4	NA	TRBV5-8	TGTGCCAGCAGCTTGGTCAGGGGGCACGAAAAACTGTTTTTT	CASSLVRGHEKLFF
TRBD1	TRBJ1-5	NA	TRBV28	TGTGCCAGCAGTTTTCGTGACAGGGGTAGCAATCAGCCCCAGCATTTT	CASSFRDRGSNQPQHF
TRBD2	TRBJ2-1	NA	TRBV5-1	TGCGCCAGCAGCCTCAATAGCGGGAGGGCCACGGATGAGCAGTTCTTC	CASSLNSGRATDEQFF
NA	TRBJ1-4	NA	TRBV19	TGTGCCAGTAGTACGGGACCGGGAGGGACTAATGAAAAACTGTTTTTT	CASSTGPGGTNEKLFF
NA	TRBJ1-1	NA	TRBV28	TGTGCCAGCAGTTCCCGGCGTAACGGGGCTTTCTTT	CASSSRRNGAFF
TRBD1	TRBJ2-7	NA	TRBV2	TGTGCCAGCAGGAAACAGGGGGCCACCTACGAGCAGTACTTC	CASRKQGATYEQYF
NA	TRBJ1-5	NA	TRBV6-5	TGTGCCAGCAGTTCTGGGAGGGGCGGCCACAATCAGCCCCAGCATTTT	CASSSGRGGHNQPQHF
TRBD1	TRBJ2-7	NA	TRBV5-1	TGCGCCAGCAGCCCCGGGACAGACAAAATCTACGAGCAGTACTTC	CASSPGTDKIYEQYF
NA	TRBJ1-4	NA	TRBV6-5	TGTGCCAGCAGTTACGAGGCTTCTAATGAAAAACTGTTTTTT	CASSYEASNEKLFF
NA	TRBJ2-1	once	TRBV7-3	TGTGCCAGCAGTCTCCTTGGCTATGAGCAGTTCTTC	CASSLLGYEQFF
NA	TRBJ2-7	NA	TRBV4-3	TGCGCCAGCAGCCAAGATTATCAGGGGACCTACGAGCAGTACTTC	CASSQDYQGTYEQYF
TRBD2	TRBJ2-5	NA	TRBV9	TGTGCCAGCAGCGTAGACGAAGGCGGGAGGGCCGTTGAGACCCAGTACTTC	CASSVDEGGRAVETQYF
TRBD1	TRBJ1-2	NA	TRBV28	TGTGCCAGCAGCCCGGGACAGAAGTATGGCTACACCTTC	CASSPGQKYGYTF
TRBD1	TRBJ1-6	NA	TRBV15	TGTGCCACCGCGAGGACAGGTGGAAATTCACCCCTCCACTTT	CATARTGGNSPLHF
TRBD2	TRBJ2-1	NA	TRBV4-3	TGCGCCAGCAGCCAAGATAAAGAGGGCCTAGCGGGCAATGAGCAGTTCTTC	CASSQDKEGLAGNEQFF
NA	TRBJ2-7	NA	TRBV7-2	TGTGCCAGCAGCTTAACAGGGCGCGAGCAGTACTTC	CASSLTGREQYF
TRBD1	TRBJ1-5	NA	TRBV2	TGTGCCAGCAGTGACGCCAGGGGGAATCAGCCCCAGCATTTT	CASSDARGNQPQHF
NA	TRBJ1-4	NA	TRBV12-3/TRBV12-4	TGTGCCAGCAGTTTGACGGGGAAACTGTTTTTT	CASSLTGKLFF
NA	TRBJ1-3	few	TRBV11-2	TGTGCCAGCAGCCAGCTGGGGGGCTCTGGAAACACCATATATTTT	CASSQLGGSGNTIYF
TRBD1	TRBJ1-4	NA	TRBV7-9	TGTGCCAGCAGCTCGGGACAGGGTGGGGAAAAACTGTTTTTT	CASSSGQGGEKLFF
NA	TRBJ1-2	NA	TRBV5-4	TGTGCCAGCAGCTTTAGACAGATCTTCTATGGCTACACCTTC	CASSFRQIFYGYTF
NA	TRBJ1-3	NA	TRBV5-1	TGCGCCAGCAGCTTGGTTCCGGACAACTCTGGAAACACCATATATTTT	CASSLVPDNSGNTIYF
NA	TRBJ2-7	NA	TRBV30	TGTGCCTGGAGTAGGTCGATTCTAGCCTACGAGCAGTACTTC	CAWSRSILAYEQYF
TRBD2	TRBJ2-7	once	TRBV27	TGTGCCAGCAGTTTAAAGACTAGCGGGACCTACGAGCAGTACTTC	CASSLKTSGTYEQYF
NA	TRBJ1-4	NA	TRBV4-3	TGCGCCAGCAGCCAAGGAAGACCGGGAACACTGTTTTTT	CASSQGRPGTLFF
TRBD2	TRBJ2-1	once	TRBV7-9	TGTGCCAGCAGCTTAAGTAGCGGGCCGTACAATGAGCAGTTCTTC	CASSLSSGPYNEQFF
NA	TRBJ2-1	NA	TRBV5-4	TGTGCCAGCAGAGGGGGGGGTCCAGCGGGTCCAACCTACAATGAGCAGTTCTTC	CASRGGGPAGPTYNEQFF
TRBD1	TRBJ2-3	NA	TRBV6-5	TGTGCCAGCAGTTTAGGACAGGGAGTAGGCACAGATACGCAGTATTTT	CASSLGQGVGTDTQYF
NA	TRBJ2-7	NA	TRBV3-1/TRBV3-2	TGTGCCAGCAGCCAAGAAGGGAAGACAGGCTCCTACGAGCAGTACTTC	CASSQEGKTGSYEQYF
NA	TRBJ1-5	NA	TRBV11-2	TGTGCCAGCAGCTTAAGTGACAGTAGCAATCAGCCCCAGCATTTT	CASSLSDSSNQPQHF
TRBD2	TRBJ2-7	NA	TRBV19	TGTGCCAGTAGTATCCGGTGGCGGGAGTATTACGAGCAGTACTTC	CASSIRWREYYEQYF
TRBD1	TRBJ1-2	NA	TRBV24-1	TGTGCCACCAGTCCCTCGGACAGGGACGACTATGGCTACACCTTC	CATSPSDRDDYGYTF
TRBD2	TRBJ2-3	NA	TRBV6-2/TRBV6-3	TGTGCCAGCAGTTCAGGGACTAGCGGGATGTATGGAGATACGCAGTATTTT	CASSSGTSGMYGDTQYF
NA	TRBJ2-7	NA	TRBV28	TGTGCCAGCAGCACAAGGGCGGGGAACCCCTACGAGCAGTACTTC	CASSTRAGNPYEQYF
NA	TRBJ1-5	NA	TRBV5-5	TGTGCCAGCAGCTTGGTAATAGCCAATAATCAGCCCCAGCATTTT	CASSLVIANNQPQHF
TRBD1	TRBJ1-6	NA	TRBV4-3	TGCGCCAGCAGCCCGTCCTCGTCACAGGGGAACTCTTCACCCCTCCACTTT	CASSPSSSQGNSSPLHF
NA	TRBJ1-1	once	TRBV7-6	TGTGCCAGCAGCTTAGCCCCGGTCACTGAAGCTTTCTTT	CASSLAPVTEAFF
NA	TRBJ1-3	NA	TRBV18	TGTGCCAGCTCACCACCATCGAGATCTGGAAACACCATATATTTT	CASSPPSRSGNTIYF
TRBD2	TRBJ2-5	NA	TRBV18	TGTGCCAGCTCACTTGCGGGAGGCTCTCAAGAGACCCAGTACTTC	CASSLAGGSQETQYF